This record concerns one T cell receptor (beta chain) sequence. The source of the sample is a study of CD8 T cells in Susac syndrome. Germline values: CDR1 LGHDT, CDR2 YNNKEL (reference sequence). CDR3 length: 13 residues. V shed 6 bases and J 9 bases; nucleotides not matched to a gene: 5. The RNA input was roughly 0.45 to 1 ug, and it was reverse transcribed with random hexamers. A single record per CDR3 protein comes from TCRdb applying MiXCR to the immunoSEQ multiplex PCR reads. The table lists more than 250,000 distinct CDR3 sequences, under 95% of them singletons. This sequence was found in a human donor with multiple sclerosis. The chain carries TRBV3-1 and TRBJ1-6, with 7 bases fitting TRBD1. The sample taken for sequencing was CD4+ T cells from PBMCs. Here the CDR3 DNA reads TGTGCCAGCAGTCGACAGGGAGGTTCACCCCTCCACTTT. It is translated as CASSRQGGSPLHF.